One and the same sample provided the 15 T cell receptor beta chains below, sequenced in a study of cytomegalovirus exposure and HLA in healthy donors. Primers for the PCR totalled 60 Vbeta and 13 Jbeta. The repertoire was sequenced with immunoSEQ multiplex PCR; TCRdb's copy has only in-frame clones and lacks some. The table records about 150,000 clones, approximately 79% of them present only once. Sequenced material: PBMCs. Receptors were obtained from a male donor in good health and CMV-seronegative.

A few counts support this clone. The genes are TRBV7-6 and TRBJ1-1, with D maybe TRBD1 (5 bases). Germline V gene sequence: CDR1 SGHVS, CDR2 FNYEAQ. The length of the CDR3 is 14 residues. V dropped 5 bases and J dropped 1 base, with 11 bases sitting between them. The CDR3 sequence is CASSLRGPNTEAFF. In DNA form, the CDR3 reads TGTGCCAGCAGCCTTAGGGGCCCGAACACTGAAGCTTTCTTT.

The V gene is TRBV6-5, the J gene TRBJ1-1, with TRBD1 as a possible D gene (6 bases). V shed 0 bases and J shed 3 bases, with 14 bases lying between them. Germline CDR1 and CDR2: MNHEY and SVGAGI. The CDR3 spans 16 residues. CDR3 loop: CASSYSKATGDTEAFF. As DNA, the CDR3 is TGTGCCAGCAGTTACTCGAAAGCGACAGGAGACACTGAAGCTTTCTTT.

The chain employs TRBV5-1 and TRBJ1-1; no clear D gene. The V gene lost 4 bases and the J gene lost 0 bases, with 7 bases spanning the gap. Looked up from germline, CDR1 is SGHRS and CDR2 is YFSETQ. This CDR3 comprises 13 residues. The DNA for the CDR3 is TGCGCCAGCAGCGAAACAGTGAACACTGAAGCTTTCTTT. It specifies CASSETVNTEAFF. The variable domain in full, with the rest retrieved from reference TRBV5-1 and TRBJ1-1, is KAGVTQTPRYLIKTRGQQVTLSCSPISGHRSVSWYQQTPGQGLQFLFEYFSETQRNKGNFPGRFSGRQFSNSRSEMNVSTLELGDSALYLCASSETVNTEAFFGQGTRLTVV.

The chain carries TRBV5-4 and TRBJ2-3, with D possibly TRBD1 on 6 matching bases. In germline, CDR1 is SGHNT, CDR2 YYREEE (reference sequence). Trimming removed 0 bases from V and 3 bases from J, with 11 bases in between. CDR3 length: 15 residues. CDR3: CASSLEGERTDTQYF. Written as DNA, the CDR3 is TGTGCCAGCAGCTTGGAGGGGGAAAGGACAGATACGCAGTATTTT.

The chain carries TRBV5-1 and TRBJ2-7; TRBD1 is a possible D gene (6 bases). The V gene's germline CDR1 is SGHRS and CDR2 YFSETQ. The V end was cut by 2 bases, the J end by 3 bases, with 12 bases between. CDR3 length: 14 residues. In nucleotides, the CDR3 is TGCGCCAGCAGCTTACAGGGAAATGACTACGAGCAGTACTTC. Its protein product is CASSLQGNDYEQYF.

CDR3 loop: CASSSTFGGQEQFF. The DNA for the CDR3 is TGTGCCAGCAGTTCGACATTTGGGGGACAGGAACAGTTCTTC. V and J are TRBV6-4 and TRBJ2-1; TRBD1 matches 8 bases. The CDR3 has 14 residues. V trimming: 5 bases; J trimming: 13 bases; junction bases outside the gene matches: 13. Germline CDR1 reads MRHNA; CDR2 reads SNTAGT.

The rearrangement links TRBV14 to TRBJ1-1; D is ambiguous. CDR1 and CDR2 from the germline V gene are SGHDN and FVKESK. V lost 4 bases to trimming and J lost 4 bases, with 4 bases between them. There are 11 residues in the CDR3. The CDR3 DNA sequence: TGTGCCAGCAGCCGAGGCACTGAAGCTTTCTTT. Encoded protein: CASSRGTEAFF.

The gene calls are TRBV9 and TRBJ1-2, with 9 bases aligning to TRBD1. Germline V gives CDR1 SGDLS, CDR2 YYNGEE. The CDR3 extends over 14 amino acids. The V and J ends lost 6 bases and 2 bases, in that order; junction bases with no gene match: 5. In nucleotides, the CDR3 is TGTGCCAGCACCCAAGGGACAGGGAACTATGGCTACACCTTC. It translates to CASTQGTGNYGYTF.

The chain employs TRBV5-6 and TRBJ1-4; 8 nucleotides agree with TRBD1. This CDR3 spans 15 amino acids. With V trimmed by 2 bases and J by 7 bases, 7 bases remained unmatched. The germline gives CDR1 SGHDT, CDR2 YYEEEE. CDR3 amino acids: CASSLRQGISEKLFF. The CDR3 DNA is TGTGCCAGCAGCTTACGACAGGGGATTTCTGAAAAACTGTTTTTT.

The genes are TRBV5-1 and TRBJ1-2, with D maybe TRBD1 (6 bases). The V gene lost 1 base and the J gene lost 3 bases, with 7 bases spanning the gap. Per the germline V gene, CDR1 is SGHRS and CDR2 is YFSETQ. The CDR3 has 13 amino acids. The CDR3 DNA reads as TGCGCCAGCAGCTTGTGGACAGACTATGGCTACACCTTC. It translates to CASSLWTDYGYTF.

This chain joins TRBV9 and TRBJ1-1, with 7 bases identical to TRBD1. This CDR3 is built from 13 residues. The junction had 5 bases not matched to a gene; V was cut back by 4 bases and J by 5 bases. From germline, CDR1 is SGDLS and CDR2 YYNGEE. The CDR3 here is CASSLTGATEAFF. The CDR3 DNA is TGTGCCAGCAGCCTAACAGGGGCAACTGAAGCTTTCTTT.

The V gene is TRBV19, the J gene TRBJ1-4; D might be TRBD1 (5 bases). The germline CDR1 and CDR2 sequences are LNHDA and SQIVND (reference sequence). This CDR3 comprises 14 residues. Deletions cut 10 bases from V and 2 bases from J, with 14 bases between. The CDR3 DNA follows: TGTGCCACCAATCCGGCAGGGACTAATGAAAAACTGTTTTTT. Amino acids: CATNPAGTNEKLFF. Full variable domain (outside the CDR3, taken from reference TRBV19 and TRBJ1-4): DGGITQSPKYLFRKEGQNVTLSCEQNLNHDAMYWYRQDPGQGLRLIYYSQIVNDFQKGDIAEGYSVSREKKESFPLTVTSAQKNPTAFYLCATNPAGTNEKLFFGSGTQLSVL.

This chain uses TRBV5-4 with TRBJ2-5; D might be TRBD1 (6 bases). The CDR3 has 15 residues. Germline lookup yields CDR1 SGHNT and CDR2 YYREEE (reference sequence). The V end lost 0 bases, the J end lost 4 bases, and 13 bases lay between the germline ends. The CDR3 loop reads CASSLGGQGRETQYF. In DNA form, the CDR3 reads TGTGCCAGCAGCTTGGGTGGGCAGGGGAGAGAGACCCAGTACTTC.

J is TRBJ1-1 and V is TRBV5-1, with 11 positions matching TRBD1. CDR1 SGHRS and CDR2 YFSETQ come from the germline V gene. There are 15 residues in the CDR3. J gave up 6 bases and V 1 base, and 5 bases lay outside the gene matches. DNA for the CDR3: TGCGCCAGCAGCTTGCAAGGACAGGGGGCATCTGAAGCTTTCTTT. The encoded protein is CASSLQGQGASEAFF. The entire variable domain, with the rest obtained from reference TRBV5-1 and TRBJ1-1, is as follows: KAGVTQTPRYLIKTRGQQVTLSCSPISGHRSVSWYQQTPGQGLQFLFEYFSETQRNKGNFPGRFSGRQFSNSRSEMNVSTLELGDSALYLCASSLQGQGASEAFFGQGTRLTVV.

The chain carries TRBV5-8 and TRBJ1-5; D possibly corresponds to TRBD1 (5 bases). Germline V gene data show CDR1 as SGHTS and CDR2 as YDEGEE. Between the trimmed V and J ends, which lost 2 bases and 11 bases, there was a span of 14 bases. The CDR3 covers 13 residues. The CDR3 sequence is CASSFRGGRTQHF. The CDR3 DNA sequence: TGTGCCAGCAGCTTCCGGGGGGGAAGGACCCAGCATTTT.